This note documents a single TCR beta chain sequence. Its cognate antigen is unknown. The data were taken from a study of T cells in tumors after PD-1 blockade. Whole-study findings and limits: In squamous cell carcinoma, around 50% of expanded exhausted clones were novel versus 25% to 35% of other expanded CD8+ clones.

CDR1 is LGHDT, CDR2 YNNKEL, per germline (reference sequence). CDR3 length: 21 amino acids. Germline trimming cut 0 bases from V and 4 bases from J; bases unmatched to any gene: 19. Site-matched primary tumor biopsies were taken before and after PD-1 blockade. Template: tumor biopsy or peripheral blood genomic DNA, roughly 600-6,004 ng per sample. Generated by immunoSEQ multiplex PCR, the TCRdb table keeps only in-frame clones and is missing some. Of roughly 13,000 clones in the sample, approximately 73% were seen once. The rearrangement uses TRBV3-1 (or the pseudogene TRBV3-2) and TRBJ2-1, with TRBD2 matching 9 bases. This TCR was recovered from a human donor with cutaneous squamous cell carcinoma. This specimen was tumor tissue, taken after anti-PD-1 treatment. Written as DNA, the CDR3 is TGTGCCAGCAGCCAAGATTTTCTAGCGGGACCTCATATTACCCCGTACAATGAGCAGTTCTTC. It is translated as CASSQDFLAGPHITPYNEQFF.